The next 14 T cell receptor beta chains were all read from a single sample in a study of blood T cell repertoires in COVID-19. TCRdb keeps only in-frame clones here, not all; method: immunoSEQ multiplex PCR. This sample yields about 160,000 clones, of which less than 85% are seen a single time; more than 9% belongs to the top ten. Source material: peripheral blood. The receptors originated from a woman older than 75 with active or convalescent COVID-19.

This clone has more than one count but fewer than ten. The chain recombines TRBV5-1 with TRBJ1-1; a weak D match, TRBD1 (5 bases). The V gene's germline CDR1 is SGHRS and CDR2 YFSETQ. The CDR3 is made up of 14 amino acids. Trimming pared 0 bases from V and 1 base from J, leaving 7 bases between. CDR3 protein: CASSLARENTEAFF. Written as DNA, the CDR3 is TGCGCCAGCAGCTTGGCCAGGGAGAACACTGAAGCTTTCTTT.

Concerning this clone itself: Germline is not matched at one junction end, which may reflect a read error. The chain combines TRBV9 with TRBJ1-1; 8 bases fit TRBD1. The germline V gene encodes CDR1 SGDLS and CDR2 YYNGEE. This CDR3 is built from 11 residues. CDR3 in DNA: TGTGCCAGCAGCGTTGGGGACAGGATAACCTTT. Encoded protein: CASSVGDRITF.

This CDR3 is CASSQVTYNEQFF. The CDR3 DNA reads as TGTGCCAGCAGCCAAGTAACCTACAATGAGCAGTTCTTC. The chain has TRBV14 and TRBJ2-1; D call uncertain. V was cut by 1 base and J by 2 bases, with 3 bases left in between. The CDR3 sequence is 13 residues long. Germline CDR1 is SGHDN and CDR2 is FVKESK.

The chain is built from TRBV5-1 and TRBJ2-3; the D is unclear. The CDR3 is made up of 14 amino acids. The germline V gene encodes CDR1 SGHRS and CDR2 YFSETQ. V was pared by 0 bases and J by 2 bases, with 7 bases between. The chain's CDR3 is CASSLGDNTDTQYF. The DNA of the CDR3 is TGCGCCAGCAGCTTGGGAGACAACACAGATACGCAGTATTTT.

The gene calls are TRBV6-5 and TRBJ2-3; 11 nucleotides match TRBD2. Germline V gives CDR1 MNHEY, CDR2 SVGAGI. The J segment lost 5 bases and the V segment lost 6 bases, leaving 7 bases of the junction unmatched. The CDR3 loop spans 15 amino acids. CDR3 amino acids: CASRYTSGSLDTQYF. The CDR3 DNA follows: TGTGCCAGCAGATATACTAGCGGGAGCTTAGATACGCAGTATTTT.

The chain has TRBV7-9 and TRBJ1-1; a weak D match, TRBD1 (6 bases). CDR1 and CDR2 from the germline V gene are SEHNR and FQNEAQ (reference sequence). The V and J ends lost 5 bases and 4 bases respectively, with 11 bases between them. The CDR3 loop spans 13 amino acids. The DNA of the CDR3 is TGTGCCAGCAGCAAAACAGGGCCCACTGAAGCTTTCTTT. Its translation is CASSKTGPTEAFF.

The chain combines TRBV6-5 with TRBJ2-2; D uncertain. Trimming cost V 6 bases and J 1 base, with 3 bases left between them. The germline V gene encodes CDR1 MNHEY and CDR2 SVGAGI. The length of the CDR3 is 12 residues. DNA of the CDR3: TGTGCCAGCAGACAGAACACCGGGGAGCTGTTTTTT. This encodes CASRQNTGELFF.

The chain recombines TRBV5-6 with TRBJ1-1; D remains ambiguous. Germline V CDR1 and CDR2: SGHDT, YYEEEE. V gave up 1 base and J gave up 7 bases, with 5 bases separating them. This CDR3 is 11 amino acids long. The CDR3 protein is CASSLSSEAFF. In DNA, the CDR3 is TGTGCCAGCAGCTTGTCCAGTGAAGCTTTCTTT.

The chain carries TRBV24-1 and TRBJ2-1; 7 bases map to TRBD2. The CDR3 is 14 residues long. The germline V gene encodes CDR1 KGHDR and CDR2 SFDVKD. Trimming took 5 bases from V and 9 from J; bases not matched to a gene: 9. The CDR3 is CATSVSLASGEQFF. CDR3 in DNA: TGTGCCACCAGTGTTAGTTTGGCTAGCGGTGAGCAGTTCTTC.

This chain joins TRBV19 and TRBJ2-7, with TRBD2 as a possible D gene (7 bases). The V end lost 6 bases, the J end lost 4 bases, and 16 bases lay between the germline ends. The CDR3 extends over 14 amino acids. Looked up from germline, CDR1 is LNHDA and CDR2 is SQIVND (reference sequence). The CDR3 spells CASSRGSRGYEQYF. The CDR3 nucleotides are TGTGCCAGTAGCCGCGGGAGTAGGGGGTACGAGCAGTACTTC. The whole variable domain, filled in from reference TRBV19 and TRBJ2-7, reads DGGITQSPKYLFRKEGQNVTLSCEQNLNHDAMYWYRQDPGQGLRLIYYSQIVNDFQKGDIAEGYSVSREKKESFPLTVTSAQKNPTAFYLCASSRGSRGYEQYFGPGTRLTVT.

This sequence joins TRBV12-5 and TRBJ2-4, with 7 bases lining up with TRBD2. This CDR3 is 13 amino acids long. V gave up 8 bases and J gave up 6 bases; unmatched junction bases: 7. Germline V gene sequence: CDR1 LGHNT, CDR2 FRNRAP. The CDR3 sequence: CASKGRARNIQYF. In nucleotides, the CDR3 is TGTGCTAGTAAGGGGAGGGCCCGAAACATTCAGTACTTC.

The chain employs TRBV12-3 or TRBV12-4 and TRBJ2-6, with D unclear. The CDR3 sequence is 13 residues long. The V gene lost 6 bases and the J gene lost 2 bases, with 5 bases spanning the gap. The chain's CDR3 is CASSFPGANVLTF. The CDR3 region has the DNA TGTGCCAGCAGCTTCCCTGGGGCCAACGTCCTGACTTTC.

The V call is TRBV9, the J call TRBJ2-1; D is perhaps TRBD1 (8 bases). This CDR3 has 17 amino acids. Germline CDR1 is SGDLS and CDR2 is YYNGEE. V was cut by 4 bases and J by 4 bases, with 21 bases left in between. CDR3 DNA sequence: TGTGCCAGCAGCCGAAACCAACAGGGGGGGGTTTACAATGAGCAGTTCTTC. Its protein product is CASSRNQQGGVYNEQFF.

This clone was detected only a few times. CDR3: CASTTSGRAPHEQYF. In nucleotides, the CDR3 is TGTGCCAGCACTACTAGCGGGAGGGCCCCCCACGAGCAGTACTTC. The chain uses TRBV2 and TRBJ2-7; 13 positions agree with TRBD2. Germline values: CDR1 SNHLY, CDR2 FYNNEI. V dropped 7 bases and J dropped 5; count of bases not matched to a gene: 8. CDR3 size: 15 residues.